This entry describes one T cell receptor (beta chain). This specimen belongs to a study of blood T cell repertoires in COVID-19. Across the whole study: COVID-19 samples from acute and convalescent phases originated in the United States, Italy and Spain. In each case, the material was cDNA or gDNA derived from T cells, B-cell-depleted T cells, or PBMCs.

Here immunoSEQ multiplex PCR was the method, and the copy in TCRdb shows in-frame clones only, minus some. The sample has about 210,000 clones; around 81% are singletons. This CDR3 contains 14 residues. The V gene lost 3 bases and the J gene lost 4 bases, with 12 bases spanning the gap. Germline loops: CDR1 SEHNR, CDR2 FQNEAQ (reference sequence). Sequencing was carried out using peripheral blood. This sequence originates from a human donor in a cohort sampled during active COVID-19. J is TRBJ1-2 and V is TRBV7-9; no definite D call. CDR3 DNA sequence: TGTGCCAGCAGCTTGGGAGGCGGACGCTATGGCTACACCTTC. Its translation is CASSLGGGRYGYTF.